This T cell receptor (beta chain) was recovered during a study of cytomegalovirus exposure and HLA in healthy donors. On this clone: Its target is unknown.

The V gene lost 7 bases and the J gene lost 0 bases, with 17 bases spanning the gap. The CDR3 loop spans 17 amino acids. Per germline, CDR1 SGHNT and CDR2 YYREEE (reference sequence). Vbeta (60) and Jbeta (13) primers were used in the PCR. TCRdb keeps only in-frame clones here, not all; method: immunoSEQ multiplex PCR. The sample holds approximately 190,000 clones, 75% to 90% seen once. Notes on the study in general: Usually a TCR sequence was rare, but some public TCRs were found in many donors.

This sequence originates from a man younger than 40 in good health and CMV-seronegative. The sequenced material came from PBMCs. The genes are TRBV5-4 and TRBJ1-6; D gene uncertain. DNA of the CDR3: TGTGCCAGCTCCCGGACTCTGCTGAGCTCCTATAATTCACCCCTCCACTTT. Translating it yields CASSRTLLSSYNSPLHF.